The 11 T cell receptor beta chains given below trace back to one sample, sequenced in a study of T-cell reconstitution after alpha-beta-depleted transplantation in children. Preparation of the TCRbeta library involved a method that used unique molecular identifiers. MiXCR, applied by TCRdb to the PCR reads, yields one record per CDR3 protein. The sample carries fewer than 550,000 distinct CDR3 sequences, 15% to 20% recorded once. The sequences come from PBMCs, mostly from graft donor cells, collected 360 days after TCRalphabeta/CD19-depleted stem cell transplant. The source of these receptors is a boy in the first two years of life who had a stem cell transplant for Wiskott-Aldrich syndrome, so the T cells may come from the graft donor.

This chain links TRBV6-2 or TRBV6-3 with TRBJ2-1; TRBD1 matches 9 bases. The CDR3 is 16 amino acids. In germline, CDR1 is MNHEY, CDR2 SVGEGT. J was trimmed by 8 bases and V by 2 bases; bases with no gene match: 10. CDR3 coding DNA: TGTGCCAGCAGTTACACCTGGGACAGGGTGGGAGATGAGCAGTTCTTC. It is translated as CASSYTWDRVGDEQFF.

The chain has TRBV11-1 and TRBJ2-1, with 7 positions matching TRBD2. The germline V gene encodes CDR1 SGHAT and CDR2 FQDESV (reference sequence). V lost 3 bases, J lost 6 bases, and 17 bases stayed unmatched. CDR3 length equals 18 residues. In nucleotides, the CDR3 is TGTGCCAGCAGCTTTCCCGCCCCTCGACTGGGGGGGTCCAATGAGCAGTTCTTC. Amino acids: CASSFPAPRLGGSNEQFF.

The chain joins TRBV12-3 or TRBV12-4 to TRBJ2-2; D gene ambiguous. Trimming took 8 bases from V and 4 from J, leaving 17 bases between them. The CDR3 length is 15 residues. As DNA, the CDR3 is TGTGCCAGCCAACTGGACGATGGCGGCACCGGGGAGCTGTTTTTT. It translates to CASQLDDGGTGELFF.

This clonotype came up a few times. The chain couples TRBV5-1 to TRBJ1-1, with TRBD1 identical over 8 bases. The V gene end was trimmed by 4 bases and the J gene end by 3 bases; junction bases not matched to a gene: 8. This CDR3 has 15 amino acids. CDR1 and CDR2 from the germline V gene are SGHRS and YFSETQ. The CDR3 region has the DNA TGCGCCAGCAGCAAGACAGGGGACCTCTACACTGAAGCTTTCTTT. Amino acids: CASSKTGDLYTEAFF.

The V gene is TRBV27, the J gene TRBJ2-2; D may be TRBD1 (6 bases). In germline, CDR1 is MNHEY, CDR2 SMNVEV (reference sequence). This CDR3 has 14 amino acids. V lost 4 bases to trimming and J lost 5 bases, with 11 bases between them. The CDR3, as DNA: TGTGCCAGCAGTTCTTACAGGGAAACCGGGGAGCTGTTTTTT. Protein sequence: CASSSYRETGELFF.

This clonotype was detected only a few times. This chain links TRBV2 with TRBJ2-1, with a possible D match to TRBD2 (8 bases). V was pared by 5 bases and J by 9 bases, with 14 bases between. The CDR3 runs to 13 residues. Germline-derived CDR1 and CDR2 are SNHLY and FYNNEI. CDR3 sequence: CASSRQGLGEQFF. For the CDR3, the DNA is TGTGCCAGCAGTAGACAGGGACTAGGTGAGCAGTTCTTC.

This clonotype was recorded a few times. The chain carries TRBV12-3 or TRBV12-4 and TRBJ2-5, with 8 bases that match TRBD1. V lost 2 bases, J lost 0 bases, and 5 bases stayed unmatched. This CDR3 has 16 residues. CDR3 nucleotide sequence: TGTGCCAGCAGTTTATGGGACAGGAGATACCAAGAGACCCAGTACTTC. Protein: CASSLWDRRYQETQYF.

This clonotype was observed a few times. J is TRBJ1-1 and V is TRBV29-1, with a tentative D call TRBD1 (5 bases). The CDR3 extends over 13 amino acids. Trimming removed 2 bases from V and 0 bases from J, with 7 bases in between. The germline V gene has CDR1 SQVTM and CDR2 ANQGSEA. DNA for the CDR3: TGCAGCGTTGAAAGGGGACTGAACACTGAAGCTTTCTTT. This translates into CSVERGLNTEAFF.

CDR3 nucleotide sequence: TGTGCCAGCAGCTTATCCCATGCGGGAATCGGGACAACGAACACCGGGGAGCTGTTTTTT. This gives the protein CASSLSHAGIGTTNTGELFF. The chain uses TRBV11-2 and TRBJ2-2; D possibly matches TRBD1 or TRBD2 (6 bases each). The CDR3 contains 20 residues. Trimming removed 2 bases at V and 0 bases at J, with 22 bases between. CDR1 is SGHAT, CDR2 FQNNGV, per germline.

The V and J genes are TRBV4-2 and TRBJ2-4, with 8 positions matching TRBD1. This CDR3 is built from 16 residues. CDR1 is LGHNA, CDR2 YNFKEQ, per germline. The J segment lost 2 bases and the V segment lost 6 bases, leaving 9 bases of the junction unmatched. The CDR3 DNA follows: TGTGCCAGCAGTTTACAGGGGGTAGATTCCAAAAACATTCAGTACTTC. It translates to CASSLQGVDSKNIQYF.

A few counts support this clonotype. V gene TRBV28 combines with J gene TRBJ1-1, with D possibly being TRBD1 (5 bases). Trimming removed 8 bases from V and 5 bases from J, with 15 bases in between. The CDR3 spans 13 residues. The V gene's germline CDR1 is MDHEN and CDR2 SYDVKM. This chain's CDR3 is CASAVGGWTEAFF. CDR3 nucleotide sequence: TGTGCCAGCGCCGTGGGGGGGTGGACTGAAGCTTTCTTT.